The source of this TCR beta chain is a study of control samples from healthy donors and cancer patients. V trimming: 3 bases; J trimming: 4 bases; junction bases outside the gene matches: 9. The CDR3 length is 17 residues. The germline CDR1 and CDR2 sequences are SNHLY and FYNNEI. Measured with immunoSEQ multiplex PCR; TCRdb has only the in-frame clones, and not every one. Of 70,000 to 90,000 clones listed, 80% to 90% are singletons. Sequencing was performed on PBMCs. The sequence derives from an older woman with head and neck cancer. The rearrangement joins TRBV2 to TRBJ2-2, with 9 bases identical to TRBD2. CDR3: CASSEGELAGGTGELFF. CDR3 coding DNA: TGTGCCAGCAGTGAGGGGGAACTAGCGGGTGGCACCGGGGAGCTGTTTTTT.